This T cell receptor beta chain was retrieved from a study of cytomegalovirus exposure and HLA in healthy donors. Comments on this clone: The antigen is not known.

60 Vbeta and 13 Jbeta primers were used in PCR. Measured with immunoSEQ multiplex PCR; TCRdb has only the in-frame clones, and not every one. In the table there are roughly 180,000 clones, 84% of which are singletons. Study findings and constraints: Later work showed greater clonal expansion in HLA-associated TCR beta chains than in equally common others. In a later analysis, at a false discovery rate of 0.05, approximately 16,000 TCR beta sequences were associated with HLA alleles. Indistinguishability led to the exclusion of some V segments, TRBV6-2 and TRBV6-3 included.

Germline CDR1 reads SGHDT; CDR2 reads YYEEEE. The V and J ends lost 3 bases and 4 bases respectively, with 17 bases between them. This CDR3 is built from 15 residues. The sample comprised PBMCs. The chain employs TRBV5-6 and TRBJ2-7; D is perhaps TRBD2 (5 bases). This receptor was taken from a girl aged 2 to 10 in good health and CMV-seropositive. The CDR3 DNA reads as TGTGCCAGCAGCTCCTTCCGCGAGAGGGTTTACGAGCAGTACTTC. It translates to CASSSFRERVYEQYF.